These 27 T cell receptor beta chains share one sample of origin, sequenced in a study of spatial heterogeneity in lung cancer. Time point in this sample: blood at routine non-recurrence follow-up after resection. TCRdb reprocessed the 5' RACE reads with MiXCR, giving one entry per CDR3 protein. The sample shows roughly 45,000 distinct CDR3 sequences, 22% of them seen only once. Here the sequenced sample was PBMCs, taken at follow-up. The receptor set was obtained from a female donor with early-stage non-small cell lung cancer.

This clonotype was observed a few times. The junction departs from germline at one end; a sequencing error may be responsible. The chain has TRBV10-3 and TRBJ2-1, with TRBD1 matching 7 bases. The CDR3 is 14 residues long. CDR1 ENHRY and CDR2 SYGVKD come from the germline V gene. The CDR3 spells CAISESTGLHEQFF. In nucleotides, the CDR3 is TGTGCCATCAGCGAGTCGACAGGGTTACATGAGCAGTTCTTC.

This clonotype came up once. V usage is TRBV6-1 and J usage is TRBJ1-3; D is uncertain. V was clipped by 2 bases and J by 4 bases, with 3 bases between them. The CDR3 has 12 residues. Germline CDR1 is MNHNS and CDR2 is SASEGT. This CDR3 is CASSEWGNTIYF. For the CDR3, the DNA is TGTGCCAGCAGTGAATGGGGAAACACCATATATTTT.

The rearrangement joins TRBV20-1 to TRBJ2-3, with D possibly TRBD2 on 5 matching bases. This CDR3 is 15 amino acids long. V lost 0 bases and J lost 1, with 11 bases in between. Germline V gives CDR1 DFQATT, CDR2 SNEGSKA (reference sequence). The CDR3 spells CSARDSGSRTDTQYF. CDR3 DNA: TGCAGTGCTAGAGACAGTGGGAGTCGCACAGATACGCAGTATTTT.

This clonotype came up many times. The chain has TRBV18 and TRBJ2-7; 7 nucleotides line up with TRBD2. The V segment lost 5 bases and the J segment 5 bases; nucleotides outside the gene matches: 6. The V gene's germline CDR1 is KGHSH and CDR2 LQKENI. The CDR3 sequence is 13 residues long. This chain's CDR3 is CASSERGSHEQYV. For the CDR3, the DNA is TGTGCCAGCTCAGAGCGGGGTTCACACGAGCAGTACGTC.

This clonotype was recorded a few times. The genes are TRBV9 and TRBJ2-5; the D gene is possibly TRBD1 (5 bases). This CDR3 spans 16 amino acids. CDR1 SGDLS and CDR2 YYNGEE come from the germline V gene. V lost 4 bases and J lost 1, with 17 bases in between. The CDR3 region is CASSSQGARAQETQYF. The CDR3 DNA sequence: TGTGCCAGCAGCTCCCAAGGGGCCCGCGCCCAAGAGACCCAGTACTTC.

As for this clonotype: A single base separates this from a much larger clone, so it may be a read error. The chain has TRBV4-2 and TRBJ2-2, with TRBD2 matching 9 bases. This CDR3 is 17 amino acids long. Germline CDR1 is LGHNA and CDR2 is YNFKEQ. This chain's CDR3 is CASSLPLAGKHPGEQFF. The CDR3 DNA reads as TGTGCCAGCAGCCTCCCCCTAGCGGGAAAACACCCCGGGGAGCAGTTTTTT.

The chain links TRBV10-3 to TRBJ1-4; TRBD1 is a possible D gene (6 bases). The CDR3 contains 14 residues. The V end lost 3 bases, the J end lost 3 bases, and 8 bases lay between the germline ends. Germline V gene data show CDR1 as ENHRY and CDR2 as SYGVKD. The CDR3 nucleotides read TGTGCCATCAGTGACGGACAGCCTAATGAAAAACTGTTTTTT. Protein sequence: CAISDGQPNEKLFF.

This clonotype was found many times. The chain uses TRBV10-3 and TRBJ2-1; 10 nucleotides agree with TRBD2. Germline CDR1 and CDR2: ENHRY and SYGVKD. This CDR3 contains 15 residues. The ends lost 5 bases at V and 3 bases at J; junction bases unmatched: 4. The CDR3 protein is CAISLAGGLYNEQFF. The CDR3 region has the DNA TGTGCCATCAGTTTAGCGGGAGGACTCTACAATGAGCAGTTCTTC.

This chain uses TRBV27 with TRBJ2-5; D might be TRBD1 or TRBD2, each matching 5 bases. The germline gives CDR1 MNHEY, CDR2 SMNVEV (reference sequence). With 3 bases removed from V and 5 bases from J, the gap between germline ends came to 13 bases. This CDR3 has 14 residues. CDR3 DNA sequence: TGTGCCAGCAGTTTTACCGGGGCCGGGGAGACCCAGTACTTC. Protein product: CASSFTGAGETQYF.

Details on this clonotype: With a much larger clone just one base away, this may be a read error. V usage is TRBV11-2 and J usage is TRBJ2-1; 8 bases line up with TRBD2. The CDR3 loop spans 15 amino acids. Germline trimming cut 5 bases from V and 5 bases from J; bases unmatched to any gene: 8. Germline V gene lookup returns CDR1 SGHAT and CDR2 FQNNGV. The CDR3, as DNA: TGTGCCAGCAGCCGGATAGCGGGAAGAAACAATGAGCAGTTCTTC. This gives the protein CASSRIAGRNNEQFF.

The chain couples TRBV7-2 to TRBJ1-4; 11 bases fit TRBD1. The CDR3 length is 15 residues. Germline values: CDR1 SGHTA, CDR2 FQGNSA. Unmatched junction bases numbered 6, after V lost 5 bases and J lost 7 bases. CDR3 DNA: TGTGCCAGCAGCCGGGACAGGGGGTTTATTGAAAAACTGTTTTTT. Translating it yields CASSRDRGFIEKLFF. Using reference TRBV7-2 and TRBJ1-4 for the parts outside the CDR3, the full variable domain is GAGVSQSPSNKVTEKGKDVELRCDPISGHTALYWYRQSLGQGLEFLIYFQGNSAPDKSGLPSDRFSAERTGGSVSTLTIQRTQQEDSAVYLCASSRDRGFIEKLFFGSGTQLSVL.

This clonotype was seen a handful of times. This rearrangement joins TRBV20-1 to TRBJ2-5; D possibly corresponds to TRBD2 (5 bases). Trimming cost V 1 base and J 2 bases, with 14 bases left between them. Per the germline V gene, CDR1 is DFQATT and CDR2 is SNEGSKA (reference sequence). This CDR3 is built from 15 residues. The chain's CDR3 is CSARASSYVQETQYF. The CDR3 region has the DNA TGCAGTGCTAGAGCATCTAGCTACGTTCAAGAGACCCAGTACTTC.

This chain links TRBV6-5 with TRBJ2-3, with 12 bases identical to TRBD2. V lost 6 bases to trimming and J lost 4 bases; unmatched junction nucleotides: 8. In germline, CDR1 is MNHEY, CDR2 SVGAGI. CDR3 length: 16 residues. CDR3 in amino acids: CASSPETSGRADTQYF. DNA of the CDR3: TGTGCCAGCAGCCCGGAGACTAGCGGGAGAGCAGATACGCAGTATTTT.

This clonotype was recorded at least ten times. V is TRBV11-2 and J is TRBJ2-5; 7 bases are a match to TRBD1. This CDR3 comprises 15 residues. Trimming at V came to 1 base and at J to 3 bases, leaving 5 bases not matched to a gene. Germline CDR1 and CDR2: SGHAT and FQNNGV. The CDR3 loop is CASSLGRQGKETQYF. DNA for the CDR3: TGTGCCAGCAGCTTAGGTAGACAGGGTAAAGAGACCCAGTACTTC.

This clonotype was seen a single time. A clone one base away is much larger, so this may be a read error. This rearrangement joins TRBV2 to TRBJ2-1; no firm D call. Germline CDR1 is SNHLY and CDR2 is FYNNEI. This CDR3 spans 15 amino acids. The ends were cut back, 0 bases at V and 3 bases at J, with 9 bases in the middle. Here the CDR3 DNA reads TGTGCCAGCAGTGAAGCGGGTCTGGGCTACAATGAGCAGTTCTTC. As protein: CASSEAGLGYNEQFF.

The V and J genes are TRBV4-2 and TRBJ1-1; TRBD1 might be the D (5 bases). The V and J ends lost 0 bases and 1 base respectively, with 12 bases between them. The CDR3 consists of 16 residues. Germline CDR1 reads LGHNA; CDR2 reads YNFKEQ. The CDR3 DNA follows: TGTGCCAGCAGCCAAGACATCGGGGCCCAGAACACTGAAGCTTTCTTT. Encoded protein: CASSQDIGAQNTEAFF.

The rearrangement links TRBV28 to TRBJ2-6; either TRBD1 or TRBD2 may supply D (6 bases each). CDR1 is MDHEN and CDR2 is SYDVKM in the germline V gene. The CDR3 runs to 16 residues. V dropped 3 bases and J dropped 4 bases, with 13 bases sitting between them. The CDR3 loop reads CASSFPGGAGANVLTF. The CDR3 DNA is TGTGCCAGCAGTTTTCCCGGGGGCGCCGGGGCCAACGTCCTGACTTTC.

The chain employs TRBV7-2 and TRBJ2-2, with TRBD2 matching 9 bases. The junction had 7 bases not matched to a gene; V was cut back by 5 bases and J by 0 bases. CDR3 length equals 17 residues. Germline V gene data show CDR1 as SGHTA and CDR2 as FQGNSA. CDR3 DNA: TGTGCCAGCAGCCAGACTAGCGGACGCGCGAACACCGGGGAGCTGTTTTTT. It encodes CASSQTSGRANTGELFF.

This clonotype was recorded only once. The chain has TRBV6-6 and TRBJ2-3; D is undetermined. V lost 7 bases, J lost 2 bases, and 4 bases lay in between. The germline V gene has CDR1 MNHNY and CDR2 SVGAGI (reference sequence). There are 11 residues in the CDR3. CDR3 sequence: CASTFTDTQYF. The CDR3 DNA sequence: TGTGCCAGCACGTTCACAGATACGCAGTATTTT.

J is TRBJ2-7 and V is TRBV11-3, with a possible D match to TRBD1 (5 bases). Germline V lookup: CDR1 SGHNT, CDR2 YENEEA. V was clipped by 5 bases and J by 1 base, with 12 bases between them. This CDR3 region has 14 residues. The CDR3 region has the DNA TGTGCCAGCAGCCCCGGCAGGGCGTCCTACGAGCAGTACTTC. Amino acid sequence: CASSPGRASYEQYF.

This clonotype was recorded a few times. V is TRBV28 and J is TRBJ1-1; D ambiguous. Germline V gene lookup returns CDR1 MDHEN and CDR2 SYDVKM. Trimming removed 3 bases at V and 5 bases at J, with 7 bases between. This CDR3 spans 12 amino acids. CDR3 in amino acids: CASSLVRTEAFF. For the CDR3, the DNA is TGTGCCAGCAGTTTGGTTCGAACTGAAGCTTTCTTT.

The chain carries TRBV12-3 or TRBV12-4 and TRBJ1-1; TRBD1 might be the D (6 bases). The germline V and J ends were trimmed by 10 bases and 2 bases, with 17 bases remaining between them. The CDR3 sequence is 14 residues long. DNA for the CDR3: TGTGCCACATCGATCTTACAGGGAAACACTGAAGCTTTCTTT. This codes for CATSILQGNTEAFF.

There are a few counts of this clonotype. The chain's CDR3 is CASSPPTGTKNTEAFF. CDR3 nucleotides: TGTGCCAGCTCACCACCGACAGGGACCAAGAACACTGAAGCTTTCTTT. The chain combines TRBV18 with TRBJ1-1, with 7 bases that match TRBD1. J lost 1 base, V lost 0 bases, and 5 bases had no gene match. The V gene's germline CDR1 is KGHSH and CDR2 LQKENI. The CDR3 consists of 16 residues. Supplemented by reference TRBV18 and TRBJ1-1, the full variable domain reads NAGVMQNPRHLVRRRGQEARLRCSPMKGHSHVYWYRQLPEEGLKFMVYLQKENIIDESGMPKERFSAEFPKEGPSILRIQQVVRGDSAAYFCASSPPTGTKNTEAFFGQGTRLTVV.

This clonotype was found many times. The chain has TRBV12-3 or TRBV12-4 and TRBJ2-1; a weak D match, TRBD1 (6 bases). V dropped 5 bases and J dropped 7 bases, with 12 bases sitting between them. The CDR3 contains 13 residues. The CDR3 loop is CASSDDRRNEQFF. For the CDR3, the DNA is TGTGCCAGCAGTGACGACAGGAGGAATGAGCAGTTCTTC.

The rearrangement joins TRBV29-1 to TRBJ2-1, with 11 nucleotides matching TRBD2. This CDR3 has 16 amino acids. Germline V lookup: CDR1 SQVTM, CDR2 ANQGSEA. Trimming cost V 2 bases and J 5 bases; bases outside gene matches: 8. The CDR3 DNA follows: TGCAGCGTTGAACTTTTTCGACTAGCGGGGCACAATGAGCAGTTCTTC. As protein: CSVELFRLAGHNEQFF.

Ten or more counts support this clonotype. The chain couples TRBV7-2 to TRBJ1-5; D uncertain. This CDR3 is 14 amino acids long. V gave up 2 bases and J gave up 9 bases, with 14 bases separating them. Per the germline V gene, CDR1 is SGHTA and CDR2 is FQGNSA. For the CDR3, the DNA is TGTGCCAGCAGCTTATCCGCGGGGTCAGGGCCCCAGCATTTT. Protein: CASSLSAGSGPQHF. The full variable domain, completed using reference TRBV7-2 and TRBJ1-5, is GAGVSQSPSNKVTEKGKDVELRCDPISGHTALYWYRQSLGQGLEFLIYFQGNSAPDKSGLPSDRFSAERTGGSVSTLTIQRTQQEDSAVYLCASSLSAGSGPQHFGDGTRLSIL.

The rearrangement joins TRBV11-1 to TRBJ2-1; TRBD2 matches at 7 bases. Unmatched junction bases numbered 5, after V lost 1 base and J lost 5 bases. Germline-derived CDR1 and CDR2 are SGHAT and FQDESV (reference sequence). The CDR3 covers 15 residues. In DNA, the CDR3 is TGTGCCAGCAGCTTAGAAGCGGGGATTAACAATGAGCAGTTCTTC. It translates to CASSLEAGINNEQFF.